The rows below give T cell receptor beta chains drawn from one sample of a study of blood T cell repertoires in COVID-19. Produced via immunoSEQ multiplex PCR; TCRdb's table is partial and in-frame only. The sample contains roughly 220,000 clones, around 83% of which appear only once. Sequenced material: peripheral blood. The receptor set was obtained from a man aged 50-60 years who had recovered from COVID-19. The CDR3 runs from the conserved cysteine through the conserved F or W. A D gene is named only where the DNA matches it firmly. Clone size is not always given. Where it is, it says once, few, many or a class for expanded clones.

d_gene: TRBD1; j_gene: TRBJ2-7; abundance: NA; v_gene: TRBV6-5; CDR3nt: TGTGCCAGCAGTTACGGGCAGGGGGCCTCCTACGAGCAGTACTTC; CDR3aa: CASSYGQGASYEQYF
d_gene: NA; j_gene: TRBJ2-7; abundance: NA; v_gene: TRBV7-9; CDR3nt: TGTGCCAGCAGCTTAACGGCCTACGAGCAGTACTTC; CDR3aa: CASSLTAYEQYF
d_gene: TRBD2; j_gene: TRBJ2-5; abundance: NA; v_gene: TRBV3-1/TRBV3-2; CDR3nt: TGTGCCAGCAGCCATAGCGGGAGGAAGGGAGAGACCCAGTACTTC; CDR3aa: CASSHSGRKGETQYF
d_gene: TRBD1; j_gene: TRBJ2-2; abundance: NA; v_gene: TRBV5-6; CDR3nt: TGTGCCAGCAGCTTGGACAGGGGGCGCATCACCGGGGAGCTGTTTTTT; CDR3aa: CASSLDRGRITGELFF
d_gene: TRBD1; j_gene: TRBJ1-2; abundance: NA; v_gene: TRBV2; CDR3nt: TGTGCCAGCAGTCCCGGGACAGGAACAACCTATGGCTACACCTTC; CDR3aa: CASSPGTGTTYGYTF
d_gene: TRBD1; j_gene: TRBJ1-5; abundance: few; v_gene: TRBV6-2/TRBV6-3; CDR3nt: TGTGCCAGCAGTCCAGGACAGGGTGGTGATCAGCCCCAGCATTTT; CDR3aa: CASSPGQGGDQPQHF
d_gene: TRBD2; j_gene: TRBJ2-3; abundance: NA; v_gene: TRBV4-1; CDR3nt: TGCGCCAGCAGCCACCCTCCCGGGACTAGCAGCACAGATACGCAGTATTTT; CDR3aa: CASSHPPGTSSTDTQYF
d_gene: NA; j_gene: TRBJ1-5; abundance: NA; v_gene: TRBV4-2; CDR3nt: TGTGCCAGCAGCCAAGAGGCGGGGGGCAGTCAGCCCCAGCATTTT; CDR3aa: CASSQEAGGSQPQHF
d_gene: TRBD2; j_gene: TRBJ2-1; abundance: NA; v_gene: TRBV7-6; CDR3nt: TGTGCCAGCAGCCCCGGCTTTCTTAGCGGGGGGTACAATGAGCAGTTCTTC; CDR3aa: CASSPGFLSGGYNEQFF
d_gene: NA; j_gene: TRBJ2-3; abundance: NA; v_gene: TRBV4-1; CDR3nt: TGCGCCAGCAGCCAAGTCATGGCGGCCACCACAGATACGCAGTATTTT; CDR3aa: CASSQVMAATTDTQYF
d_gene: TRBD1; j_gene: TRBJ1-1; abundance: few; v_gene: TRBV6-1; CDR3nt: TGTGCCAGCAGTGTATTATCTTGGCAGGGGGCTTCTGAAGCTTTCTTT; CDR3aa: CASSVLSWQGASEAFF
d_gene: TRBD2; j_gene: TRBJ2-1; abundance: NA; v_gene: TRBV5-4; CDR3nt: TGTGCCAGCAGCCGAGGACTAGCGGGCGAGAATGAGCAGTTCTTC; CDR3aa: CASSRGLAGENEQFF
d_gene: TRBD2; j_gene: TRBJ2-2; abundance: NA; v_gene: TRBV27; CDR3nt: TGTGCCAGCAGTTTATCGAAGGGACTAGCGGGAGAGGTCGGGGAGCTGTTTTTT; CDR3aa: CASSLSKGLAGEVGELFF
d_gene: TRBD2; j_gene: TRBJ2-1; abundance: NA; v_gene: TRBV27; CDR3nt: TGTGCCAGCTCTCCGGGGGTCTGGGCCGGGACTAGCACCGACAATGAGCAGTTCTTC; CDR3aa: CASSPGVWAGTSTDNEQFF
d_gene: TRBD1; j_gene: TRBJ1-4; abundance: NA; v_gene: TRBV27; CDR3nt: TGTGCCAGCAGTCCTAGACAGGGGTTAACCGAAAAACTGTTTTTT; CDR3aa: CASSPRQGLTEKLFF
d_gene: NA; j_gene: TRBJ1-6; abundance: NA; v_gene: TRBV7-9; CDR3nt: TGTGCCAGCAGCTTACCGGGAGTTAATTCACCCCTCCACTTT; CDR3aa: CASSLPGVNSPLHF
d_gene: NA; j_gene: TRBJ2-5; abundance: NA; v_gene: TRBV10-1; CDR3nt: TGCGCCAGCAGTGAGGAGATCCAAGAGACCCAGTACTTC; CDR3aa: CASSEEIQETQYF
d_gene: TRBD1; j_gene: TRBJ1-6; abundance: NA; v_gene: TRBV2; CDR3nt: TGTGCCAGCAGTGCCGGACAGGCACCCCTCCACTTT; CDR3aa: CASSAGQAPLHF
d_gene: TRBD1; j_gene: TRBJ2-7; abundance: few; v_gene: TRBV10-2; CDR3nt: TGCGCCAGCAGTGACAGACAGGGCTCCTCCGAGCAGTACTTC; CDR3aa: CASSDRQGSSEQYF
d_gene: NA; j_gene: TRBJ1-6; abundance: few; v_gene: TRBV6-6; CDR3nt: TGTGCCAGCAGTCCCCTACAGGGTTGGAATTCACCCCTCCACTTT; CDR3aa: CASSPLQGWNSPLHF
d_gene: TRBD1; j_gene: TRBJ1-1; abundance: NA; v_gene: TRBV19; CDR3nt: TGTGCCAGTAGTATAGGACAGGGCGCCACTGAAGCTTTCTTT; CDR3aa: CASSIGQGATEAFF
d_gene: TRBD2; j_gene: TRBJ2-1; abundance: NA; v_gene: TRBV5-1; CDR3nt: TGCGCCAGCAGCTTGGTTTACGGGCGGGAGAGGAATGAGCAGTTCTTC; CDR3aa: CASSLVYGRERNEQFF
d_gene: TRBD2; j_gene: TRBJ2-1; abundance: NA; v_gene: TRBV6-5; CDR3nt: TGTGCCATCAAAAGGGCGGGAGGGCCGAATGAGCAGTTCTTC; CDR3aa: CAIKRAGGPNEQFF
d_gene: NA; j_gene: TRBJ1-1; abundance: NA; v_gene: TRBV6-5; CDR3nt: TGTGCCAGCAAGGGACAATCGAACACTGAAGCTTTCTTT; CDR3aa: CASKGQSNTEAFF
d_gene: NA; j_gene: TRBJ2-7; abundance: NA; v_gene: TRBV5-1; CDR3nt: TGCGCCAGCAGCGACTCCCACTACGAGCAGTACTTC; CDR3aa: CASSDSHYEQYF
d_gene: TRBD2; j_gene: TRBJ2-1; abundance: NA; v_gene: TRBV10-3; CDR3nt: TGTGCCATCGGACTAGCGGGGCGCAATGAGCAGTTCTTC; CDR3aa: CAIGLAGRNEQFF
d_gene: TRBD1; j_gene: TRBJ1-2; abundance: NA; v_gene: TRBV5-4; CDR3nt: TGTGCCAGCAGCCCGGGCGGCGCAGGGGGCAACTATGGCTACACCTTC; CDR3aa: CASSPGGAGGNYGYTF
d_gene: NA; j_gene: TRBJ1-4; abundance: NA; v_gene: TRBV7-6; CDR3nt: TGTGCCAGCAGCTTAGGGGGCTCGACTAATGAAAAACTGTTTTTT; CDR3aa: CASSLGGSTNEKLFF
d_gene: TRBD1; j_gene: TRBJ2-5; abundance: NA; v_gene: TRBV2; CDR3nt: TGTGCCAGCAGTGGATCACAGGGGGCAAGGTCGGCCCAGTACTTC; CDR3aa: CASSGSQGARSAQYF
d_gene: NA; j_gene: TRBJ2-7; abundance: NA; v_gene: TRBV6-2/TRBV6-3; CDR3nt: TGTGCCAGCAGCAGTCAGGGGTACGAGCAGTACTTC; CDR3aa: CASSSQGYEQYF
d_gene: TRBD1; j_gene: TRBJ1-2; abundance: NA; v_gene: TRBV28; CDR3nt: TGTGCCAGCAGTACCTCCGGGACAGGGGGCTATGGCTACACCTTC; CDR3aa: CASSTSGTGGYGYTF
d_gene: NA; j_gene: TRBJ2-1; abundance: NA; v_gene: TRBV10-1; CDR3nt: TGCGCCAGCAGTGCAGGGAAGAGCTCCTACAATGAGCAGTTCTTC; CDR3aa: CASSAGKSSYNEQFF
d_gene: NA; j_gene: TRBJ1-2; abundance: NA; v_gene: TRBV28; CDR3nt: TGTGCCAGCAGAGGAGGGGCAAGTTCTATTAATCTCTATGGCTACACCTTC; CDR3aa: CASRGGASSINLYGYTF
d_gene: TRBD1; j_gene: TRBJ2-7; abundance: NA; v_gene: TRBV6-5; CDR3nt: TGTGCCAGCAGCAGACAGGGGATCAACGAGCAGTACTTC; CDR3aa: CASSRQGINEQYF
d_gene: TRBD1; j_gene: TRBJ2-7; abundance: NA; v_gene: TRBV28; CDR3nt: TGTGCCAGCAGGACAGGGGTCGGCGAGCAGTACTTC; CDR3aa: CASRTGVGEQYF
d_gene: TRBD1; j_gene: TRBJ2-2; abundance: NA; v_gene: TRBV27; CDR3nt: TGTGCCAGCAGTCCAAGACAGGGCCCCGGGGAGCTGTTTTTT; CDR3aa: CASSPRQGPGELFF
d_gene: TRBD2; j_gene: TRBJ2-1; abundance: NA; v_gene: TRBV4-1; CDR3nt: TGCGCCAGCAGCCAAGACTCCGGACTAGCGGGAGGCAATGAGCAGTTCTTC; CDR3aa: CASSQDSGLAGGNEQFF
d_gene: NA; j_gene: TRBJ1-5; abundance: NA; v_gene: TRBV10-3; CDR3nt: TGTGCCATCAGTGAAAAGTTTTCCACCCGGAGCAATCAGCCCCAGCATTTT; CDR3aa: CAISEKFSTRSNQPQHF
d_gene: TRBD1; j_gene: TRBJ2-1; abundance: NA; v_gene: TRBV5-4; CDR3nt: TGTGCCAGCTCTTCTTGGGACAGAGACTACAATGAGCAGTTCTTC; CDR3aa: CASSSWDRDYNEQFF
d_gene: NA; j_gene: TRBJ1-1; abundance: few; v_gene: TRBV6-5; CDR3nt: TGTGCCAGCAGTTATAGGGGCCGTGAAGCTTTCTTT; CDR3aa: CASSYRGREAFF
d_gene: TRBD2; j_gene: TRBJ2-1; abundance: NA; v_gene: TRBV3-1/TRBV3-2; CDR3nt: TGTGCCAGCAGCCGCCCCAGCGGGAGGGCCGGCAATGAGCAGTTCTTC; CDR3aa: CASSRPSGRAGNEQFF
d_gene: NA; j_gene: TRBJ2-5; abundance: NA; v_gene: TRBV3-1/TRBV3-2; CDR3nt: TGTGCCAGCAGCCAAGGGCGGCTGGCGGAGACCCAGTACTTC; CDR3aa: CASSQGRLAETQYF
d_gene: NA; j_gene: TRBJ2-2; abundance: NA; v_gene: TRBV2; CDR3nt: TGTGCCAGCAGTGAAGTGGGAATAGTTAGGAGGACCGGGGAGCTGTTTTTT; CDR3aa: CASSEVGIVRRTGELFF
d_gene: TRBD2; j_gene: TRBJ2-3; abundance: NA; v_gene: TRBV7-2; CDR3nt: TGTGCCAGCAGCTTAAGTCCAGCGGGAGTCACAGATACGCAGTATTTT; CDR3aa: CASSLSPAGVTDTQYF
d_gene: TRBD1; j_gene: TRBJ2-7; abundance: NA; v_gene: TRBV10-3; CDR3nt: TGTGCCATCAGTGACCCGGGACAGCCGGTCTCCTACGAGCAGTACTTC; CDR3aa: CAISDPGQPVSYEQYF